This T cell receptor beta chain is drawn from a study of T cells after posttransplantation cyclophosphamide. Comment on this clone: The antigen is not known.

Measured with immunoSEQ multiplex PCR; TCRdb has only the in-frame clones, and not every one. Among some 4,000 clones listed, more than 70% were seen once. Study-wide points: After PTCy, TRB diversity resembled that of CNI/methotrexate controls.

Sampled 1 year posttransplant, controls received myeloablative marrow transplants, methotrexate and a calcineurin inhibitor. The material was PBMCs, obtained after allogeneic stem cell transplant with calcineurin inhibitor and methotrexate. The origin of this receptor is a female patient in her fifties or sixties who received an allogeneic stem cell transplant from an unrelated donor, was CMV-positive, and had acute and chronic GVHD. Some of the T cells may derive from the graft donor.

The CDR3 nucleotides are TGTGCCAGCACCCCGGGACTAGCGGTAGGGGAGCAGTACTTC. It translates to CASTPGLAVGEQYF. The chain employs TRBV9 and TRBJ2-7; 11 nucleotides line up with TRBD2. J lost 7 bases, V lost 6 bases, and 9 bases had no gene match. The CDR3 has 14 residues. Germline V gene lookup returns CDR1 SGDLS and CDR2 YYNGEE. Drawing the rest from reference TRBV9 and TRBJ2-7, the complete variable domain is DSGVTQTPKHLITATGQRVTLRCSPRSGDLSVYWYQQSLDQGLQFLIQYYNGEERAKGNILERFSAQQFPDLHSELNLSSLELGDSALYFCASTPGLAVGEQYFGPGTRLTVT.